A selection of T cell receptor beta chains follows, all from one sample in a study of blood T cell repertoires in COVID-19. Clones were sequenced by immunoSEQ multiplex PCR, and TCRdb holds only the in-frame ones, with some missing. This table holds about 140,000 clones, around 76% found once. Sequenced input: peripheral blood. These receptors originate from a man of 80 years or more with acute or convalescent COVID-19. The CDR3 runs from the conserved cysteine through the conserved F or W. The D gene is left open where the match is weak. Clone size is given for some rows only: seen once, a few or many times, or a class if the clone is expanded.

v_call	j_call	d_call	clone_size	cdr3_aa	cdr3_nt
TRBV7-3	TRBJ1-6	-	-	CASSLSGSSPLHF	TGTGCCAGCAGCTTATCAGGAAGTTCACCCCTCCACTTT
TRBV10-3	TRBJ1-1	TRBD1	-	CATGQGVMNTEAFF	TGTGCCACGGGACAGGGGGTAATGAACACTGAAGCTTTCTTT
TRBV28	TRBJ2-7	TRBD1	-	CASKTGQGEQYF	TGTGCCAGTAAGACAGGGCAGGGCGAGCAGTACTTC
TRBV27	TRBJ2-7	TRBD1	few	CASSAWDRVVSEQYF	TGTGCCAGCAGTGCATGGGACAGGGTGGTGTCCGAGCAGTACTTC
TRBV9	TRBJ2-3	TRBD2	-	CASSRRGDYTDTQYF	TGTGCCAGCAGCCGGCGGGGGGATTACACAGATACGCAGTATTTT
TRBV6-2/TRBV6-3	TRBJ2-7	TRBD2	-	CASSSGTSGYEQYF	TGTGCCAGCAGCTCCGGGACTAGCGGCTACGAGCAGTACTTC
TRBV18	TRBJ2-5	-	-	CASSPPTEQETQYF	TGTGCCAGCTCACCACCCACGGAGCAAGAGACCCAGTACTTC
TRBV7-3	TRBJ2-7	-	-	CASSSTSSAEQYF	TGTGCCAGCAGCTCAACTAGCTCGGCCGAGCAGTACTTC
TRBV6-5	TRBJ2-6	-	many	CASSYEGGGANVLTF	TGTGCCAGCAGTTACGAGGGTGGTGGGGCCAACGTCCTGACTTTC
TRBV18	TRBJ2-5	-	once	CASSPPESEETQYF	TGTGCCAGCTCACCACCAGAATCAGAAGAGACCCAGTACTTC
TRBV19	TRBJ2-2	TRBD2	-	CASTNSGLAGRGTGELFF	TGTGCCAGCACAAACTCGGGACTAGCGGGACGGGGCACCGGGGAGCTGTTTTTT
TRBV7-3	TRBJ2-3	TRBD2	-	CASSPGGLAGGTTDTQYF	TGTGCCAGCAGCCCCGGGGGACTAGCGGGGGGCACCACAGATACGCAGTATTTT
TRBV28	TRBJ1-6	-	-	CASFGGDHSPLHF	TGTGCCAGCTTCGGGGGGGACCACTCACCCCTCCACTTT
TRBV2	TRBJ2-1	-	-	CASSVTVSYNEQFF	TGTGCCAGCAGTGTTACAGTCTCCTACAATGAGCAGTTCTTC
TRBV6-5	TRBJ1-1	TRBD1	-	CASSYPQGVNAFF	TGTGCCAGCAGTTACCCCCAGGGGGTGAATGCTTTCTTT
TRBV19	TRBJ2-1	-	once	CASNRQVLDEQFF	TGTGCCAGTAACCGCCAGGTACTCGATGAGCAGTTCTTC
TRBV5-1	TRBJ2-7	TRBD2	-	CASSDTSGRDEQYF	TGCGCCAGCAGCGATACTAGCGGGCGCGACGAGCAGTACTTC
TRBV7-9	TRBJ2-7	TRBD1	-	CASSHRQGAHEQYF	TGTGCCAGCAGCCACCGACAGGGTGCCCACGAGCAGTACTTC
TRBV7-2	TRBJ1-2	TRBD1	-	CASSLEGTGTFGYTF	TGTGCCAGCAGCTTAGAGGGGACAGGGACTTTCGGCTACACCTTC
TRBV24-1	TRBJ2-3	TRBD2	-	CATSDPTSGGRQAQYF	TGTGCCACCAGTGACCCGACTAGCGGGGGGCGTCAAGCGCAGTATTTT
TRBV9	TRBJ2-5	TRBD1	once	CASSASGGWQETQYF	TGTGCCAGCAGCGCTTCAGGGGGTTGGCAAGAGACCCAGTACTTC
TRBV5-1	TRBJ2-3	-	-	CASSFKGQGDTQYF	TGCGCCAGCAGCTTTAAGGGGCAAGGAGATACGCAGTATTTT
TRBV27	TRBJ1-5	TRBD1	-	CASSLTGNGQGFQPQHF	TGTGCCAGCAGTTTAACGGGAAACGGACAGGGTTTTCAGCCCCAGCATTTT
TRBV9	TRBJ1-1	-	-	CASSVGTAGNTEAFF	TGTGCCAGCAGCGTAGGTACCGCCGGGAACACTGAAGCTTTCTTT
TRBV18	TRBJ2-5	TRBD1	-	CASSPQGGYETQYF	TGTGCCAGCTCACCACAAGGGGGCTACGAGACCCAGTACTTC
TRBV7-2	TRBJ2-2	TRBD2	once	CASSPIAGGPGGGELFF	TGTGCCAGCAGCCCTATAGCGGGGGGGCCGGGAGGCGGGGAGCTGTTTTTT
TRBV5-1	TRBJ1-6	TRBD1	-	CASSLEGQWANSPLHF	TGCGCCAGCAGCTTGGAGGGACAGTGGGCCAATTCACCCCTCCACTTT
TRBV19	TRBJ2-3	-	once	CASSIVGGRETQYF	TGTGCCAGTAGTATCGTAGGAGGAAGGGAGACGCAGTATTTT
TRBV5-1	TRBJ2-3	-	-	CASNEEGLSTDTQYF	TGCGCCAGCAATGAAGAGGGACTGAGCACAGATACGCAGTATTTT
TRBV10-1	TRBJ2-1	TRBD2	-	CASSECSPLAKFF	TGCGCCAGCAGTGAGTGTAGCCCACTAGCGAAGTTCTTC
TRBV7-9	TRBJ2-3	-	-	CASSYGSTDTQYF	TGTGCCAGCAGCTACGGGAGCACAGATACGCAGTATTTT
TRBV4-2	TRBJ1-4	-	-	CASSPGRGATNEKLFF	TGTGCCAGCAGCCCTGGCCGCGGGGCAACTAATGAAAAACTGTTTTTT
TRBV9	TRBJ2-5	-	-	CASTTGQGGQETQYF	TGTGCCAGCACTACCGGACAGGGAGGGCAAGAGACCCAGTACTTC
TRBV4-3	TRBJ1-2	-	-	CASSQDTPVFRGYTF	TGCGCCAGCAGCCAAGATACCCCGGTATTTCGGGGCTACACCTTC
TRBV25-1	TRBJ1-1	TRBD1	-	CASSNRQGTYTEAFF	TGTGCCAGCAGTAACAGACAGGGGACTTACACTGAAGCTTTCTTT
TRBV29-1	TRBJ2-3	TRBD1	-	CSVEQGADTQYF	TGCAGCGTTGAACAGGGGGCAGATACGCAGTATTTT
TRBV5-5	TRBJ1-2	-	-	CASSLDRGRRNYGYTF	TGTGCCAGCAGCTTGGATCGAGGCAGGAGGAACTATGGCTACACCTTC
TRBV3-1/TRBV3-2	TRBJ2-5	TRBD1	-	CASSQGTGETQYF	TGTGCCAGCAGCCAAGGGACAGGAGAGACCCAGTACTTC
TRBV11-2	TRBJ2-2	TRBD1	few	CASRSGGQGPYTGELFF	TGTGCCAGCAGATCAGGGGGACAGGGGCCGTACACCGGGGAGCTGTTTTTT
TRBV5-6	TRBJ1-1	TRBD1	few	CASSLHGDRAGTEAFF	TGTGCCAGCAGCTTGCATGGGGACAGGGCGGGCACTGAAGCTTTCTTT
TRBV7-3	TRBJ1-6	-	-	CASSLNQGNSPLHF	TGTGCCAGCAGCTTAAACCAGGGAAATTCACCCCTCCACTTT
TRBV4-1	TRBJ2-4	-	-	CASSQDLAKNIQYF	TGCGCCAGCAGCCAAGATCTAGCCAAAAACATTCAGTACTTC
TRBV7-9	TRBJ2-7	-	-	CASSLSHSYEQYF	TGTGCCAGCAGCTTATCACACTCCTACGAGCAGTACTTC
TRBV2	TRBJ1-4	-	-	CASSGRETTNEKLFF	TGTGCCAGCAGTGGGCGGGAAACAACTAATGAAAAACTGTTTTTT
TRBV7-2	TRBJ1-6	-	-	CASSSGINSPLHF	TGTGCCAGCAGCTCCGGTATTAATTCACCCCTCCACTTT
TRBV6-6	TRBJ1-2	-	once	CASSSPADPRGYTF	TGTGCCAGCAGTTCCCCGGCGGATCCGCGGGGCTACACCTTC
TRBV7-3	TRBJ1-1	-	-	CASSLPSSTEAFF	TGTGCCAGCAGCTTACCTAGCAGTACTGAAGCTTTCTTT
TRBV9	TRBJ2-7	TRBD1	once	CASSVEIRDRPISYEQYF	TGTGCCAGCAGCGTAGAGATCCGGGACAGGCCTATTTCCTACGAGCAGTACTTC
TRBV7-2	TRBJ2-5	TRBD1	-	CASSPRTGEETQYF	TGTGCCAGCAGCCCGCGGACAGGGGAAGAGACCCAGTACTTC
TRBV7-3	TRBJ1-6	-	-	CASSLEGSNSPLHF	TGTGCCAGCAGCTTAGAAGGGAGTAATTCACCCCTCCACTTT
TRBV5-1	TRBJ2-5	-	-	CASSRTGVETQYF	TGCGCCAGCAGCAGGACTGGAGTAGAGACCCAGTACTTC
TRBV6-6	TRBJ1-2	TRBD1	-	CASSYGTGDYGYTF	TGTGCCAGCAGTTACGGGACAGGGGACTATGGCTACACCTTC